The clone carrying this T cell receptor beta chain has just a few counts. Its antigen is not known. This entry comes from a study of response to subunit inactivated influenza vaccine. Findings and caveats of the study: New T cells are recruited in small numbers by each seasonal influenza vaccination, according to the authors' suggestion.

Germline V gives CDR1 SGHVS, CDR2 FQNEAQ. V lost 3 bases, J lost 6 bases, and 12 bases lay in between. The CDR3 runs to 13 residues. Each CDR3 protein is one row after TCRdb ran MiXCR on the RT-PCR reads. The table records about 650,000 distinct CDR3 sequences, 15% to 19% of them present only once. The chain carries TRBV7-8 and TRBJ2-7; maybe TRBD1 (6 bases). The TCR comes from a man aged 45-60 years who received an inactivated influenza vaccine. The starting material was PBMCs from blood, obtained 12 days after vaccination. CDR3 DNA sequence: TGTGCCAGCAGCTTTACAGGGTTGGCCGAGCAGTACTTC. It specifies CASSFTGLAEQYF.